A single sample gave rise to the 26 T cell receptor beta chains below, sequenced in a study of circulating CD8 cells and anti-PD-1 response in melanoma. From live CD3+CD8+TCRalphabeta+ cells, four PD-1 and/or TIGIT subsets were sorted. Each library started from 15 ng of total RNA using the QIAseq Immune Repertoire TCR panel. TCRdb reprocessed the reads with MiXCR, giving one entry per CDR3 protein. The table records 950 to 1,500 distinct CDR3 sequences, 5.5% to 7% of them present only once. Sequencing was performed on CD8+ T cells from PBMCs, taken at baseline or after one month of anti-PD-1 therapy (not recorded which). The receptor set was obtained from a human donor with melanoma.

This clonotype is large (0.1 to 1%) by share. The V gene is TRBV20-1, the J gene TRBJ1-3, with 9 bases identical to TRBD1. Per germline, CDR1 DFQATT and CDR2 SNEGSKA (reference sequence). CDR3 length: 16 amino acids. After removal of 0 bases from V and 1 base from J, the junction contained 4 bases not matched to a gene. The CDR3 loop reads CSARDDRGLSGNTIYF. As DNA, the CDR3 is TGCAGTGCTAGAGATGACAGGGGGTTATCTGGAAACACCATATATTTT.

This clonotype showed up just a few times. The chain recombines TRBV20-1 with TRBJ2-7; maybe TRBD2 (5 bases). From germline, CDR1 is DFQATT and CDR2 SNEGSKA (reference sequence). The length of the CDR3 is 14 residues. The V end was cut by 0 bases, the J end by 3 bases, with 12 bases between. The CDR3 sequence is CSARDRGKSYEQYF. CDR3 bases: TGCAGTGCTAGAGATCGAGGGAAGAGCTACGAGCAGTACTTC.

This clonotype is classed as medium-sized. This rearrangement joins TRBV20-1 to TRBJ1-5; weak D call: TRBD1 (6 bases). Germline-derived CDR1 and CDR2 are DFQATT and SNEGSKA (reference sequence). This CDR3 has 18 amino acids. Trimming removed 3 bases from V and 0 bases from J, with 21 bases in between. Here the CDR3 DNA reads TGCAGTGCTAGTGATCGCAGGGGAGGGAGTTATAGCAATCAGCCCCAGCATTTT. Protein product: CSASDRRGGSYSNQPQHF.

V is TRBV28 and J is TRBJ2-1; TRBD1 might be the D (6 bases). Trimming cost V 3 bases and J 3 bases, with 9 bases left between them. The CDR3 is 14 residues long. Germline V gene lookup returns CDR1 MDHEN and CDR2 SYDVKM. CDR3 protein: CASSFEGGYNEQFF. As DNA, the CDR3 is TGTGCCAGCAGTTTTGAAGGGGGCTACAATGAGCAGTTCTTC. Together with reference TRBV28 and TRBJ2-1, the CDR3 gives the full variable domain: DVKVTQSSRYLVKRTGEKVFLECVQDMDHENMFWYRQDPGLGLRLIYFSYDVKMKEKGDIPEGYSVSREKKERFSLILESASTNQTSMYLCASSFEGGYNEQFFGPGTRLTVL.

This clonotype is medium-sized. The CDR3 DNA reads as TGTGCCAGCAGTTTAGGGCGCAGGGGAGGCACTGAAGCTTTCTTT. Amino acids: CASSLGRRGGTEAFF. The J gene is TRBJ1-1, the V gene TRBV27, with D maybe TRBD1 (6 bases). This CDR3 has 15 amino acids. The germline V gene has CDR1 MNHEY and CDR2 SMNVEV (reference sequence). V dropped 2 bases and J dropped 4 bases, with 14 bases sitting between them.

By share, this clonotype ranks as medium-sized. This sequence joins TRBV19 and TRBJ2-1, with TRBD1 matching over 7 bases. Germline V gene data show CDR1 as LNHDA and CDR2 as SQIVND (reference sequence). CDR3 length: 14 residues. The V gene end was trimmed by 6 bases and the J gene end by 7 bases; junction bases not matched to a gene: 9. CDR3 sequence reads: CASSFPGQMNEQFF. The CDR3 DNA reads as TGTGCCAGTAGCTTTCCGGGACAGATGAATGAGCAGTTCTTC.

The genes are TRBV19 and TRBJ2-7; 9 bases match TRBD1. The CDR3 contains 14 residues. From germline, CDR1 is LNHDA and CDR2 SQIVND (reference sequence). Trimming at V came to 10 bases and at J to 3 bases, leaving 10 bases not matched to a gene. The CDR3 protein is CANSPTGGIYEQYF. In nucleotides, the CDR3 is TGTGCCAATAGCCCTACAGGGGGCATCTACGAGCAGTACTTC.

By share, this clonotype ranks as medium-sized (0.01 to 0.1%). The CDR3 region has the DNA TGTGCCAGCACCGCGCCTAGGGGTCCCCTCCACTTT. Encoded protein: CASTAPRGPLHF. The rearrangement uses TRBV28 and TRBJ1-6; D might be TRBD1 (5 bases). Germline CDR1 MDHEN, CDR2 SYDVKM. This CDR3 region has 12 residues. Trimming pared 7 bases from V and 13 bases from J, leaving 14 bases between.

This clonotype is labeled large. The rearrangement joins TRBV6-1 to TRBJ2-7, with 8 bases fitting TRBD1. This CDR3 spans 17 amino acids. Trimming removed 2 bases from V and 0 bases from J; junction bases left unmatched: 9. Germline V gene data show CDR1 as MNHNS and CDR2 as SASEGT. The CDR3 loop is CASSESPYRGVSYEQYF. The CDR3 DNA follows: TGTGCCAGCAGTGAATCCCCTTACAGGGGGGTCTCCTACGAGCAGTACTTC.

This clonotype is classed as large (0.1 to 1%). V is TRBV7-9 and J is TRBJ2-7; 8 nucleotides line up with TRBD2. The CDR3 is 14 residues long. Trimming cost V 4 bases and J 0 bases; bases outside gene matches: 2. CDR1 and CDR2 (germline): SEHNR, FQNEAQ (reference sequence). The DNA of the CDR3 is TGTGCCAGCAGCTCCACTAGCGGCTCCTACGAGCAGTACTTC. It translates to CASSSTSGSYEQYF.

This clonotype occurred a few times. The chain uses TRBV19 and TRBJ2-7; the D is unclear. This CDR3 is 11 amino acids long. CDR1 and CDR2 from the germline V gene are LNHDA and SQIVND (reference sequence). Trimming stripped 7 bases from V and 5 bases from J, with 9 bases between. This CDR3 reads CASTHQDEQYF. For the CDR3, the DNA is TGTGCCAGTACCCATCAGGACGAGCAGTACTTC.

By share, this clonotype counts as medium-sized. The chain couples TRBV28 to TRBJ2-5; 10 bases are shared with TRBD1. The V and J ends lost 3 bases and 5 bases, in that order; junction bases with no gene match: 3. CDR3 size: 14 residues. Germline CDR1 reads MDHEN; CDR2 reads SYDVKM. The CDR3 DNA sequence: TGTGCCAGCAGTTTGACAGGGGGCGGTGAGACCCAGTACTTC. Translation gives CASSLTGGGETQYF.

This clonotype has only a few counts. The chain uses TRBV19 and TRBJ2-7; TRBD2 matches at 7 bases. Germline V gene lookup returns CDR1 LNHDA and CDR2 SQIVND (reference sequence). Losses at the gene ends were 5 bases for V and 3 bases for J; bases not matched to a gene: 7. The CDR3 extends over 14 amino acids. CDR3 sequence: CASSPTGTIYEQYF. CDR3 in DNA: TGTGCCAGTAGTCCCACCGGGACTATCTACGAGCAGTACTTC.

Comments on this clonotype: This could be a read error, since a much larger clone is one nucleotide away. The V gene is TRBV7-6, the J gene TRBJ1-1; D may be TRBD1 (5 bases). CDR1 and CDR2 (germline): SGHVS, FNYEAQ. CDR3 length: 13 amino acids. With 8 bases removed from V and 7 bases from J, the gap between germline ends came to 17 bases. The CDR3 is CASGQIRGHEAFF. DNA of the CDR3: TGTGCCAGCGGCCAGATAAGGGGCCATGAAGCTTTCTTT.

By share, this clonotype ranks as large. The chain couples TRBV27 to TRBJ1-1; no reliable D call. This CDR3 has 13 residues. Germline V gives CDR1 MNHEY, CDR2 SMNVEV (reference sequence). V was shortened by 5 bases and J by 4 bases, with 11 bases between the two germline ends. CDR3 loop: CASSPLSPTEAFF. The CDR3, as DNA: TGTGCCAGCAGTCCCCTAAGTCCCACTGAAGCTTTCTTT.

This clonotype is judged medium-sized. This chain connects TRBV29-1 to TRBJ1-1; D perhaps matches TRBD1 (5 bases). V shed 6 bases and J shed 4 bases, with 15 bases lying between them. Germline V gene data show CDR1 as SQVTM and CDR2 as ANQGSEA. The CDR3 runs 13 residues. CDR3 nucleotide sequence: TGCAGCGTGGGGGATGTTACAGGCACTGAAGCTTTCTTT. Translation: CSVGDVTGTEAFF.

In its sample, this clonotype is medium-sized. The chain combines TRBV20-1 with TRBJ2-7, with unresolved D. V shed 0 bases and J shed 3 bases, with 3 bases lying between them. This CDR3 spans 11 amino acids. Germline V gene lookup returns CDR1 DFQATT and CDR2 SNEGSKA (reference sequence). The CDR3 nucleotides are TGCAGTGCTAGAGAGGGCTACGAGCAGTACTTC. Translation: CSAREGYEQYF.

Judged by abundance, this clonotype is large (0.1 to 1%). V usage is TRBV27 and J usage is TRBJ2-7; perhaps TRBD2 as D (6 bases). Germline-derived CDR1 and CDR2 are MNHEY and SMNVEV (reference sequence). The CDR3 runs to 18 residues. V was clipped by 0 bases and J by 0 bases, with 18 bases between them. CDR3 nucleotide sequence: TGTGCCAGCAGTTTATCGGGGGGTCCGGGACTTAACTCCTACGAGCAGTACTTC. Its translation is CASSLSGGPGLNSYEQYF.

Within the sample, this clonotype is large. The chain carries TRBV14 and TRBJ2-7; D might be TRBD2 (5 bases). This CDR3 is built from 12 residues. Germline V lookup: CDR1 SGHDN, CDR2 FVKESK. The V end lost 4 bases, the J end lost 2 bases, and 6 bases lay between the germline ends. CDR3 sequence reads: CASSPGTYEQYF. The CDR3 coding sequence is TGTGCCAGCAGCCCCGGGACCTACGAGCAGTACTTC. Full variable domain (outside the CDR3, taken from reference TRBV14 and TRBJ2-7): EAGVTQFPSHSVIEKGQTVTLRCDPISGHDNLYWYRRVMGKEIKFLLHFVKESKQDESGMPNNRFLAERTGGTYSTLKVQPAELEDSGVYFCASSPGTYEQYFGPGTRLTVT.

Of note for this clonotype: Since a much larger clone is just one base distant, this may be a read error. In DNA form, the CDR3 reads TGTGCCAGCAGTCGGGGTGGAAGCTCCTACAATGAGCAGTACTTC. This gives the protein CASSRGGSSYNEQYF. The rearrangement joins TRBV28 to TRBJ2-1; possibly TRBD2 for D (5 bases). The DNA end is more similar to TRBJ2-7, so the J call may be wrong. The germline CDR1 and CDR2 sequences are MDHEN and SYDVKM. The CDR3 runs 15 residues.

By sample share, this clonotype is medium-sized. The chain couples TRBV19 to TRBJ1-5; the match to TRBD1 covers 8 bases. Germline V CDR1 and CDR2: LNHDA, SQIVND (reference sequence). J lost 3 bases, V lost 6 bases, and 7 bases had no gene match. The CDR3 spans 15 residues. The CDR3 DNA reads TGTGCCAGTAGCATGACAGGGGCGTTCAATCAGCCCCAGCATTTT. Protein product: CASSMTGAFNQPQHF.

This clonotype is labeled as medium-sized. V usage is TRBV14 and J usage is TRBJ2-3; unclear D gene. The V gene lost 3 bases and the J gene lost 3 bases, with 13 bases spanning the gap. Germline V gene lookup returns CDR1 SGHDN and CDR2 FVKESK. The CDR3 covers 15 residues. DNA for the CDR3: TGTGCCAGCAGCCAGACCCCGGGCCCAACAGATACGCAGTATTTT. Translating it yields CASSQTPGPTDTQYF.

Within the sample, this clonotype is medium-sized (0.01 to 0.1%). The chain couples TRBV7-3 to TRBJ2-3; 8 nucleotides align to TRBD2. The V segment lost 5 bases and the J segment 4 bases; nucleotides outside the gene matches: 11. This CDR3 is built from 16 residues. Germline V gene sequence: CDR1 SGHTA, CDR2 FQGTGA. The CDR3 sequence is CASSLISGAQSDTQYF. The CDR3 coding sequence is TGTGCCAGCAGCCTAATTAGCGGGGCACAATCAGATACGCAGTATTTT.

This clonotype is medium-sized in the sample. The chain joins TRBV3-1 to TRBJ2-1; unclear D gene. The CDR3 is 14 amino acids. Germline CDR1 reads LGHDT; CDR2 reads YNNKEL (reference sequence). Trimming shortened V by 0 bases and J by 0 bases, and 3 bases separated the two germline ends. The CDR3 spells CASSQESSYNEQFF. The CDR3, as DNA: TGTGCCAGCAGCCAAGAGTCCTCCTACAATGAGCAGTTCTTC.

This clonotype qualifies as medium-sized (0.01 to 0.1%). V is TRBV19 and J is TRBJ2-1; 8 nucleotides match TRBD2. CDR1 and CDR2 from the germline V gene are LNHDA and SQIVND (reference sequence). The length of the CDR3 is 14 residues. The trim removed 2 bases at V and 7 bases at J, leaving 4 bases unmatched. In nucleotides, the CDR3 is TGTGCCAGTAGTATATCGGGGGGGCCAAATGAGCAGTTCTTC. Its protein is CASSISGGPNEQFF.

Judged by abundance, this clonotype is large. The V and J genes are TRBV28 and TRBJ2-7; TRBD2 is a possible D gene (6 bases). The CDR3 length is 16 residues. V lost 3 bases to trimming and J lost 0 bases, with 15 bases between them. The germline V gene encodes CDR1 MDHEN and CDR2 SYDVKM. CDR3 DNA: TGTGCCAGCAGTTTTCGTGTGGGGGGTTTCTCCTACGAGCAGTACTTC. It specifies CASSFRVGGFSYEQYF.